This section outlines one T cell receptor beta chain sequence together with its context. This sample was taken from a study of blood T cell repertoires in COVID-19. Whole-study context: The United States, Italy and Spain supplied acute and convalescent COVID-19 samples. T cells, B-cell-depleted T cells, or PBMCs supplied cDNA or gDNA.

How the authors handled the data: Reference gene primer amplification gave nucleated cell count estimates. Generated by immunoSEQ multiplex PCR, the TCRdb table keeps only in-frame clones and is missing some. For V, J and clone size, that table is used; D and trimming come from the DNA. This table has about 40,000 clones, around 90% appearing once. V dropped 4 bases and J dropped 3; count of bases not matched to a gene: 9. Germline CDR1 reads KGHDR; CDR2 reads SFDVKD. This CDR3 contains 16 residues. This TCR was sampled from a man aged 55 to 69 with acute or convalescent COVID-19. Sequenced input: peripheral blood. This rearrangement joins TRBV24-1 to TRBJ2-7; 9 bases map to TRBD1. The CDR3 nucleotides read TGTGCCACCAGTGAGACGTCCGGGACAGGGCTCTACGAGCAGTACTTC. The encoded protein is CATSETSGTGLYEQYF.